The present T cell receptor beta chain was sequenced within a study of T cell responses to AZD1222 COVID-19 vaccine. Study information: The analysis combined second doses at about 4 or about 12 weeks. General observations from the study: The sample set comprised mostly white British donors with more females, and clonal diversity was possibly underestimated. Repertoire collection took place solely once the T cell response had peaked. With two AZD1222 doses given, Spike-specific TCR breadth and depth both rose.

The CDR3 runs 12 residues. The V end was cut by 0 bases, the J end by 6 bases, with 7 bases between. Germline loops: CDR1 SGDLS, CDR2 YYNGEE. Measured with immunoSEQ multiplex PCR; TCRdb has only the in-frame clones, and not every one. This sample has tens of thousands of clones; about 90% occur once, and the top ten carry approximately 8.7%. Notes on this clone: Its specificity is unknown.

The receptor comes from an adult in good health. The chain links TRBV9 to TRBJ2-7; D gene ambiguous. The sequenced sample was peripheral blood, obtained on day 0 of AZD1222 vaccination. This CDR3 is CASSVDGSEQYF. CDR3 sequence (DNA): TGTGCCAGCAGCGTAGACGGATCCGAGCAGTACTTC.